The rows below give T cell receptor beta chains drawn from one sample of a study of blood T cells in healthy people across ages. From the 5' RACE reads, TCRdb called clonotypes with MiXCR, one entry per CDR3 protein. The sample includes some 780,000 distinct CDR3 sequences, 56% of them seen just once. Material: blood. These receptors were taken from a middle-aged man in good health. Each CDR3 is given with its conserved first and last residue. A D gene is named only where the DNA matches it firmly. Clone size is shown for a subset of rows, as once, few, many or a class of expanded clone.

v_call	clone_size	j_call	d_call	cdr3_nt	cdr3_aa
TRBV7-6	.	TRBJ2-1	TRBD2	TGTGCCAGCAGCTTAGCGTACGGGACTAGCATCTACAATGAGCAGTTCTTC	CASSLAYGTSIYNEQFF
TRBV7-9	.	TRBJ1-1	.	TGTGCCAGCAGCCGCATGGCTGGGTACTATGAAGCTTTCTTT	CASSRMAGYYEAFF
TRBV28	few	TRBJ2-6	.	TGTGCCAGCAGTTTAGTTTTCCCGGGGGCCAACGTCCTGACTTTC	CASSLVFPGANVLTF
TRBV10-3	.	TRBJ2-2	.	TGTGCCATCAGCGCGTACCGGGACAAAGTGAGCACCGGGGAGCTGTTTTTT	CAISAYRDKVSTGELFF
TRBV7-3	few	TRBJ2-7	.	TGTGCCAGCAGCTTAACCCCGGACACGACACCCTACGAGCAGTACTTC	CASSLTPDTTPYEQYF
TRBV6-2/TRBV6-3	.	TRBJ1-4	.	TGTGCCAGCAGTTACGGCCGGATAAGTGGTGAAAAACTGTTTTTT	CASSYGRISGEKLFF
TRBV12-3/TRBV12-4	.	TRBJ2-6	TRBD1	TGTGCCAGCAGTTTAGTCCCGGGACAGGCTCTTTCTGGGGCCAACGTCCTGACTTTC	CASSLVPGQALSGANVLTF
TRBV7-9	.	TRBJ2-7	TRBD1	TGTGCCAGCAGCCACGGGGGACAGGGGCCCTACGAGCAGTACTTC	CASSHGGQGPYEQYF
TRBV28	once	TRBJ1-2	TRBD1	TGTGCCAGCAGTGTGAGACAGGGACGTGGCTACACCTTC	CASSVRQGRGYTF
TRBV21-1	few	TRBJ1-5	.	.	CASSKVVGQGSNQPQHF
TRBV11-2	.	TRBJ2-7	.	TGTGCCAGCAGCTTAGCACTGTTCTACGAGCAGTACTTC	CASSLALFYEQYF
TRBV24-1	.	TRBJ2-7	TRBD2	TGTGCCACCAGTGATACTTTGGGGGACTACAATGAGCAGTACTTC	CATSDTLGDYNEQYF
TRBV20-1	many	TRBJ2-7	.	TGCAGTGCTAGAGCAAAGACAGAGTTCGAGCAGTACTTC	CSARAKTEFEQYF
TRBV18	.	TRBJ1-6	TRBD1	TGTGCCAGCTCACGTATCACCGGGACAGGGGGACGTGGGATTGATTCACCCCTCCACTTT	CASSRITGTGGRGIDSPLHF
TRBV24-1	.	TRBJ2-3	.	TGTGCCACCAGTGATTTTAGTGGATACACAGATACGCAGTATTTT	CATSDFSGYTDTQYF
TRBV20-1	few	TRBJ2-3	.	TGCAGTGCTAGAGATTCAGCGACTCTTTCTAGCACAGATACGCAGTATTTT	CSARDSATLSSTDTQYF
TRBV9	.	TRBJ2-6	TRBD2	TGTGCCAGCAGCGTAGAGCCTAGCGGGAGGGCTGGTGGGGCCAACGTCCTGACTTTC	CASSVEPSGRAGGANVLTF